This passage covers 11 T cell receptor beta chains from one sample sequenced in a study of T cell repertoires in cytomegalovirus infection. Using its own MiXCR run on the reads, TCRdb lists one record per CDR3 protein. The table shows 150,000 to 200,000 distinct CDR3 sequences, with 17% occurring only once. The source material was CD8+ T cells from PBMCs. Receptors originate from a human donor in good health (CMV status not recorded). Some clones in this sample may be carry-over from other donors' samples.

In DNA form, the CDR3 reads TGTGCCAGCAGCTCAAACCGGGACAGGGAAAATCGCGCAGATACGCAGTATTTT. It encodes CASSSNRDRENRADTQYF. V and J are TRBV7-9 and TRBJ2-3; 9 nucleotides align to TRBD1. The CDR3 covers 18 residues. CDR1 is SEHNR, CDR2 FQNEAQ, per germline (reference sequence). V lost 4 bases, J lost 4 bases, and 15 bases stayed unmatched.

This sequence joins TRBV7-2 and TRBJ2-3; D call uncertain. Trimming pared 2 bases from V and 2 bases from J, leaving 11 bases between. The CDR3 consists of 15 residues. Germline V gene sequence: CDR1 SGHTA, CDR2 FQGNSA. In nucleotides, the CDR3 is TGTGCCAGCAGCTTAAATGTGAGGTTCACAGATACGCAGTATTTT. It yields the protein CASSLNVRFTDTQYF.

There are a few counts of this clonotype. The chain carries TRBV29-1 and TRBJ2-1; 10 nucleotides align to TRBD1. Germline V lookup: CDR1 SQVTM, CDR2 ANQGSEA. V shed 3 bases, J shed 4 bases, and the junction held 6 bases outside the gene matches. This CDR3 spans 15 amino acids. The CDR3 protein is CSVDSRDRGYNEQFF. The CDR3 coding sequence is TGCAGCGTTGATAGCCGGGACAGGGGATACAATGAGCAGTTCTTC.

The table lists this clonotype with a few counts. The chain joins TRBV12-3 or TRBV12-4 to TRBJ2-5; D is unresolved. The CDR3 is 14 residues long. Trimming left V 3 bases short and J 2 bases short, with 10 bases between. The CDR3 DNA reads TGTGCCAGCAGTTTTAGACAAGCTCAAGAGACCCAGTACTTC. Amino acids: CASSFRQAQETQYF.

This clonotype was observed at least ten times. CDR3 nucleotide sequence: TGTGCCAGCTTCGTGGGGGATGCCCAAGAGACCCAGTACTTC. Amino acids: CASFVGDAQETQYF. This sequence joins TRBV7-2 and TRBJ2-5, with D tentatively TRBD1 or TRBD2 (5 bases each). CDR3 length equals 14 residues. CDR1 is SGHTA and CDR2 is FQGNSA in the germline V gene. V dropped 8 bases and J dropped 1 base, with 14 bases sitting between them. Using reference TRBV7-2 and TRBJ2-5 for the parts outside the CDR3, the full variable domain is GAGVSQSPSNKVTEKGKDVELRCDPISGHTALYWYRQSLGQGLEFLIYFQGNSAPDKSGLPSDRFSAERTGGSVSTLTIQRTQQEDSAVYLCASFVGDAQETQYFGPGTRLLVL.

There are a few counts of this clonotype. The chain joins TRBV25-1 to TRBJ1-1; perhaps TRBD1 as D (6 bases). In germline, CDR1 is MGHDK, CDR2 SYGVNS. The V gene lost 2 bases and the J gene lost 8 bases, with 15 bases spanning the gap. The CDR3 is 14 residues long. The CDR3 DNA sequence: TGTGCCAGCAGTGAAGAAGGAGGGGGGAACGAAGCTTTCTTT. Protein: CASSEEGGGNEAFF.

The chain is built from TRBV28 and TRBJ1-2; D unresolved. Germline V CDR1 and CDR2: MDHEN, SYDVKM. The CDR3 spans 13 residues. Trimming cost V 8 bases and J 2 bases, with 12 bases left between them. CDR3 DNA sequence: TGTGCCAGCCAGGAGTTGATAAACTATGGCTACACCTTC. Translated: CASQELINYGYTF.

The chain has TRBV6-5 and TRBJ2-7; TRBD2 agrees at 7 bases. Germline trimming cut 4 bases from V and 3 bases from J; bases unmatched to any gene: 6. Germline lookup yields CDR1 MNHEY and CDR2 SVGAGI. The CDR3 runs to 14 residues. The CDR3 is CASSLRASGYEQYF. CDR3 nucleotide sequence: TGTGCCAGCAGTTTACGGGCTAGCGGCTACGAGCAGTACTTC.

The chain carries TRBV12-3 or TRBV12-4 and TRBJ1-1, with D possibly matching TRBD1 (6 bases). Trimming cost V 4 bases and J 7 bases, with 16 bases left between them. The CDR3 runs 14 residues. The DNA for the CDR3 is TGTGCCAGCAGTTCGGGGGGCCCCGGCGGTGAAGCTTTCTTT. This gives the protein CASSSGGPGGEAFF.

The chain couples TRBV7-2 to TRBJ2-7, with a weak D call TRBD2 (5 bases). Germline CDR1 is SGHTA and CDR2 is FQGNSA. Trimming pared 1 base from V and 0 bases from J, leaving 10 bases between. The CDR3 runs to 15 residues. CDR3 in DNA: TGTGCCAGCAGCTTAGATAGCGCCAGCTCCTACGAGCAGTACTTC. It is translated as CASSLDSASSYEQYF.

This clonotype was detected only a few times. This chain joins TRBV29-1 and TRBJ2-7, with 9 bases lining up with TRBD1. After removal of 3 bases from V and 4 bases from J, the junction contained 7 bases not matched to a gene. The germline CDR1 and CDR2 sequences are SQVTM and ANQGSEA. CDR3 length equals 14 residues. CDR3 coding DNA: TGCAGCGTTGAGTGGGGGGGACAGGGTTACGAGCAGTACTTC. Its protein is CSVEWGGQGYEQYF.